A selection of T cell receptor beta chains follows, all from one sample in a study of T-cell memory formation after mild COVID-19. TCRdb ran MiXCR on the 5' RACE reads and lists one entry per CDR3 protein. The sample has 300,000 to 400,000 distinct CDR3 sequences; 10% to 15% are singletons. What was sequenced was PBMCs or a T cell subset sorted from them (not recorded which). These receptor sequences come from a man aged 18 to 29 who had mild COVID-19 (a few samples of this study predate the infection). Cell type and time point are not known. The CDR3 runs from the conserved cysteine through the conserved F or W. D genes are given only for firm matches. A clone size is listed for some rows: how often the clone was seen (once, few, many), or a class if it is expanded.

14,-,-,TRBV20-1,TRBJ2-2,CSASEGTNTGELFF,TGCAGTGCTAGTGAGGGAACGAACACCGGGGAGCTGTTTTTT
16,-,TRBD2,TRBV3-1,TRBJ2-3,CASSQIAGGITDTQYF,TGTGCCAGCAGCCAAATAGCGGGGGGGATCACAGATACGCAGTATTTT
15,few,-,TRBV14,TRBJ1-6,CASSQDSPHYSPLHF,TGTGCCAGCAGCCAGGACAGCCCACACTATTCACCCCTCCACTTT
16,-,-,TRBV3-1,TRBJ1-2,CASSQGSELTNYGYTF,TGTGCCAGCAGCCAAGGTTCCGAACTGACTAACTATGGCTACACCTTC
14,few,-,TRBV27,TRBJ2-1,CASRLLGSYNEQFF,TGTGCCAGCAGACTTTTAGGGTCCTACAATGAGCAGTTCTTC
14,-,TRBD1,TRBV4-1,TRBJ1-2,CASSQRDRDYGYTF,TGCGCCAGCAGCCAAAGGGACAGGGACTATGGCTACACCTTC
13,few,-,TRBV24-1,TRBJ1-1,CATRSRVGAEAFF,TGTGCCACCAGGTCGCGGGTAGGGGCTGAAGCTTTCTTT
15,many,-,TRBV7-2,TRBJ1-1,CASSFQQGGYTEAFF,TGTGCCAGCAGCTTCCAACAGGGAGGGTACACTGAAGCTTTCTTT
12,-,-,TRBV29-1,TRBJ1-5,CSVAGGGQPQHF,TGCAGCGTTGCAGGAGGGGGACAGCCCCAGCATTTT
13,-,-,TRBV6-2/TRBV6-3,TRBJ2-1,CASSYYQVEPPFF,TGTGCCAGCAGTTACTACCAGGTCGAGCCGCCGTTCTTC
16,once,TRBD1,TRBV7-9,TRBJ1-6,CASSLWDRDLSSPLHF,TGTGCCAGCAGCTTATGGGACAGGGACCTATCTTCACCCCTCCACTTT